A single sample is the source of the 20 T cell receptor beta chains below, sequenced in a study of OX40 agonist ivuxolimab in advanced cancers. This table comes from immunoSEQ multiplex PCR, and its TCRdb copy is limited to in-frame clones, with some not included. The table has about 83,000 clones, more than 80% seen once. The specimen was CD4+ or CD8+ T cells sorted from blood, collected in a trial of the OX40 agonist ivuxolimab. Receptor source: an adult with an advanced solid tumor such as melanoma, head and neck, liver or kidney cancer.

This chain joins TRBV4-3 and TRBJ1-2, with D tentatively TRBD1 (6 bases). V lost 0 bases to trimming and J lost 8 bases, with 16 bases between them. There are 15 residues in the CDR3. Germline V gives CDR1 LGHNA, CDR2 YSLEER. CDR3 in DNA: TGCGCCAGCAGCCAAGATTGGGGGCGTAGGGAGGGCTACACCTTC. Translated, it gives CASSQDWGRREGYTF.

The V gene is TRBV5-6, the J gene TRBJ1-6, with 7 positions matching TRBD1. The CDR3 has 11 residues. With 3 bases clipped from V and 15 bases from J, the junction kept 3 bases outside the gene matches. Germline V gene lookup returns CDR1 SGHDT and CDR2 YYEEEE. CDR3 DNA sequence: TGTGCCAGCAGCTCAGGGGGACACCTCCACTTT. Amino acid sequence: CASSSGGHLHF.

The gene calls are TRBV9 and TRBJ2-3, with 8 bases lining up with TRBD2. There are 14 residues in the CDR3. The V gene end was trimmed by 1 base and the J gene end by 6 bases; junction bases not matched to a gene: 4. Germline CDR1 is SGDLS and CDR2 is YYNGEE. In DNA, the CDR3 is TGTGCCAGCAGCGTATTCGGGGGGGAGGATACGCAGTATTTT. This codes for CASSVFGGEDTQYF.

The chain has TRBV28 and TRBJ1-5, with D hard to call. The length of the CDR3 is 17 residues. V dropped 3 bases and J dropped 0 bases, with 15 bases sitting between them. The germline gives CDR1 MDHEN, CDR2 SYDVKM. The CDR3 spells CASSFGRVGNSNQPQHF. The CDR3 nucleotides are TGTGCCAGCAGTTTCGGGCGAGTAGGGAATAGCAATCAGCCCCAGCATTTT.

The rearrangement uses TRBV7-6 and TRBJ2-7; no firm D call. CDR1 and CDR2 (germline): SGHVS, FNYEAQ. This CDR3 has 12 residues. V dropped 4 bases and J dropped 6 bases, with 10 bases sitting between them. In DNA, the CDR3 is TGTGCCAGCAGCTCCCCGGCCCTCGAGCAGTACTTC. The encoded protein is CASSSPALEQYF.

The rearrangement links TRBV9 to TRBJ1-2; tentatively, D is TRBD1 (5 bases). CDR1 is SGDLS and CDR2 is YYNGEE in the germline V gene. The CDR3 sequence is 13 residues long. Trimming cost V 0 bases and J 8 bases, with 11 bases left between them. CDR3 sequence reads: CASSVVTGGGYTF. CDR3 nucleotide sequence: TGTGCCAGCAGCGTAGTAACAGGAGGAGGCTACACCTTC.

This sequence joins TRBV5-4 and TRBJ2-5, with TRBD2 identical over 11 bases. The germline V gene encodes CDR1 SGHNT and CDR2 YYREEE (reference sequence). The CDR3 length is 16 residues. V was clipped by 3 bases and J by 4 bases; unmatched bases: 8. The CDR3 DNA sequence: TGTGCCAGCAGCTGGCTAGCGGGAGGTTTTCGAGAGACCCAGTACTTC. Residues: CASSWLAGGFRETQYF.

The chain joins TRBV28 to TRBJ2-7, with a possible D match to TRBD2 (7 bases). V lost 3 bases and J lost 2, with 11 bases in between. Looked up from germline, CDR1 is MDHEN and CDR2 is SYDVKM. The CDR3 spans 14 residues. The CDR3 DNA is TGTGCCAGCAGTTTCGAAGGGGGGGCCTACGAGCAGTACTTC. This gives the protein CASSFEGGAYEQYF.

The CDR3 protein is CASSSQGAGKGYTF. Here the CDR3 DNA reads TGTGCCAGCAGCTCCCAGGGGGCAGGGAAGGGCTACACCTTC. The chain couples TRBV9 to TRBJ1-2, with 8 positions matching TRBD1. Unmatched junction bases numbered 10, after V lost 4 bases and J lost 8 bases. The CDR3 has 14 residues. Germline assignment: CDR1 SGDLS and CDR2 YYNGEE.

This sequence joins TRBV30 and TRBJ2-1; 10 bases fit TRBD2. Germline V gene data show CDR1 as GTSNPN and CDR2 as SVGIG (reference sequence). After removal of 5 bases from V and 4 bases from J, the junction contained 8 bases not matched to a gene. The CDR3 extends over 15 amino acids. CDR3 in amino acids: CAWSAGTSVYNEQFF. CDR3 in DNA: TGTGCCTGGTCCGCCGGGACTAGCGTATACAATGAGCAGTTCTTC.

This clone was seen a handful of times. J is TRBJ1-2 and V is TRBV9; D gene unclear. The CDR3 length is 13 residues. V was pared by 0 bases and J by 8 bases, with 11 bases between. Germline V gene data show CDR1 as SGDLS and CDR2 as YYNGEE. CDR3 bases: TGTGCCAGCAGCGTAGATTCCGGATGGGGCTACACCTTC. Its translation: CASSVDSGWGYTF. Using reference TRBV9 and TRBJ1-2 for the parts outside the CDR3, the full variable domain is DSGVTQTPKHLITATGQRVTLRCSPRSGDLSVYWYQQSLDQGLQFLIQYYNGEERAKGNILERFSAQQFPDLHSELNLSSLELGDSALYFCASSVDSGWGYTFGSGTRLTVV.

The chain joins TRBV28 to TRBJ2-1; 7 bases map to TRBD1. This CDR3 spans 13 amino acids. Germline CDR1 and CDR2: MDHEN and SYDVKM. With V trimmed by 6 bases and J by 5 bases, 4 bases remained unmatched. In nucleotides, the CDR3 is TGTGCCAGCAGCACAGGGGAAAACAATGAGCAGTTCTTC. It is translated as CASSTGENNEQFF.

This chain joins TRBV7-6 and TRBJ2-1; tentative D call: TRBD2 (6 bases). CDR3 length: 16 amino acids. Germline CDR1 reads SGHVS; CDR2 reads FNYEAQ. The V and J ends lost 3 bases and 1 base respectively, with 13 bases between them. CDR3 sequence reads: CASSFGGPVSYNEQFF. In DNA, the CDR3 is TGTGCCAGCAGCTTTGGAGGGCCAGTATCCTACAATGAGCAGTTCTTC.

This clone has just one count. The V gene is TRBV6-6, the J gene TRBJ2-1; the D gene is possibly TRBD2 (6 bases). CDR3 length: 16 amino acids. Per germline, CDR1 MNHNY and CDR2 SVGAGI (reference sequence). Trimming stripped 6 bases from V and 4 bases from J, with 19 bases between. The CDR3 nucleotides are TGTGCCAGCAGCCCCCCCATCGGAGGGCTTTACAATGAGCAGTTCTTC. As protein: CASSPPIGGLYNEQFF.

V usage is TRBV30 and J usage is TRBJ2-3; weak D call: TRBD1 (5 bases). This CDR3 comprises 12 residues. The V gene's germline CDR1 is GTSNPN and CDR2 SVGIG (reference sequence). CDR3 sequence (DNA): TGTGCGCTTCAGGGATTCACAGATACGCAGTATTTT. It translates to CALQGFTDTQYF.

The V call is TRBV10-3, the J call TRBJ1-1; tentative D call: TRBD1 (5 bases). The CDR3 consists of 15 residues. Trimming left V 0 bases short and J 4 bases short, with 12 bases between. Per the germline V gene, CDR1 is ENHRY and CDR2 is SYGVKD. The CDR3 sequence: CAISESGEGITEAFF. DNA of the CDR3: TGTGCCATCAGTGAGTCGGGGGAGGGGATCACTGAAGCTTTCTTT.

The V and J genes are TRBV4-2 and TRBJ2-3, with TRBD2 identical over 8 bases. The V segment lost 0 bases and the J segment 4 bases; nucleotides outside the gene matches: 3. Per germline, CDR1 LGHNA and CDR2 YNFKEQ. The CDR3 sequence is 15 residues long. CDR3 in amino acids: CASSQDRGGPDTQYF. The CDR3 DNA reads as TGTGCCAGCAGCCAAGATCGGGGGGGCCCAGATACGCAGTATTTT.

The V gene is TRBV30, the J gene TRBJ1-6; D not certain. CDR1 is GTSNPN and CDR2 is SVGIG in the germline V gene (reference sequence). The CDR3 spans 12 residues. The V end was cut by 3 bases, the J end by 10 bases, with 10 bases between. The CDR3 DNA reads as TGTGCCTGGAGCTTTGGAGGCTCACCCCTCCACTTT. This gives the protein CAWSFGGSPLHF.

This clone has more than one count but fewer than ten. The J gene is TRBJ2-7, the V gene TRBV6-5, with 8 positions matching TRBD1. The CDR3 contains 14 residues. Germline V CDR1 and CDR2: MNHEY, SVGAGI. V lost 4 bases, J lost 6 bases, and 8 bases stayed unmatched. The CDR3 is CASSWTQQGGEQYV. The DNA for the CDR3 is TGTGCCAGCAGTTGGACCCAACAGGGGGGCGAGCAGTACGTC.

The V gene is TRBV30, the J gene TRBJ1-2; no clear D gene. CDR1 is GTSNPN and CDR2 is SVGIG in the germline V gene (reference sequence). CDR3 length: 13 residues. V was shortened by 4 bases and J by 3 bases, with 12 bases between the two germline ends. CDR3 sequence reads: CAWTGQMDYGYTF. The CDR3 coding sequence is TGTGCCTGGACCGGCCAGATGGACTATGGCTACACCTTC.